This paragraph covers one T cell receptor beta chain sequence. The sample originates from a study of CD8 T cells in Susac syndrome. The CDR3 consists of 15 residues. Deletions cut 8 bases from V and 6 bases from J, with 22 bases between. Germline V lookup: CDR1 MNHNY, CDR2 SVGAGI (reference sequence). Random hexamers were used to reverse transcribe 0.5 to 1 ug of RNA. It was immunoSEQ multiplex PCR that amplified TCR beta CDR3 across 54 Vbeta and 13 Jbeta. TCRdb recomputed calls from the immunoSEQ multiplex PCR reads with MiXCR, one row per CDR3 protein. The sample contains around 300,000 distinct CDR3 sequences, about 88% of which appear only once. Sequencing of TCR beta was carried out in blood CD8+ and CD4+ T cells.

The chain links TRBV6-6 to TRBJ1-1; tentatively, D is TRBD1 (5 bases). The source of this sequence is a human donor with multiple sclerosis. The specimen sequenced was CD8+ T cells from PBMCs. CDR3 sequence (DNA): TGTGCCAGCTGGGGATCGGGACTCATGGGGGCTGAAGCTTTCTTT. Encoded protein: CASWGSGLMGAEAFF.